This T cell receptor beta chain originates from a study of blood T cells in healthy people across ages. A second PCR, run for roughly 6 to 11 cycles, used a sample-barcoded 5' primer plus a J-beta primer mix. TCRdb used MiXCR to reprocess the 5' RACE reads, holding one entry per CDR3 protein. The sample has about 1.5 million distinct CDR3 sequences, less than 45% seen once; the top ten hold around 4%. In each sample, at least 7 million PBMCs were isolated. The sample holds one count of this clonotype. Sequencing was done on a sample of blood. The receptor was derived from a woman younger than 30 in good health.

The CDR3 sequence: CASSDGFQSEAFF. The CDR3 DNA follows: TGTGCCAGCAGTGACGGTTTTCAATCTGAAGCTTTCTTT. The J gene is TRBJ1-1, the V gene TRBV6-2 or TRBV6-3; D uncertain. CDR3 size: 13 residues. Germline-derived CDR1 and CDR2 are MNHEY and SVGEGT. Between the trimmed V and J ends, which lost 5 bases and 6 bases, there was a span of 13 bases.